Listed below are T cell receptor beta chains from one sample, sequenced in a study of quantifying T cell responses using KT2 cells. TCRdb fed the UMI-ligation and nested PCR reads into MiXCR, producing one record per CDR3 protein. The sample includes tens of thousands of distinct CDR3 sequences, 10% to 15% of them seen just once. Sequenced sample: PBMCs spiked with cells of the T cell clone KT2. These receptors all stem from a human donor. CDR3s include the opening cysteine and the closing phenylalanine or tryptophan. D genes are given only for firm matches. Only some rows state a clone size, as once, few, many or a class for expanded clones.

NA	few	TRBV6-5	TRBJ2-1	TGTGCCAGCCGCAGGGGGGACAACAACAATGAGCAGTTCTTC	CASRRGDNNNEQFF
NA	NA	TRBV14	TRBJ2-3	TGTGCCAGCAGCCAGGCGACCGGGCCCAAAGCGGATACGCAGTATTTT	CASSQATGPKADTQYF
NA	NA	TRBV7-8	TRBJ2-2	TGTGCCAGCAGCTTTTTGGCGGGGGCCAACACCGGGGAGCTGTTTTTT	CASSFLAGANTGELFF
NA	NA	TRBV11-3	TRBJ2-3	TGTGCCAGCAGCTTGTCCGGTACGCAGTATTTT	CASSLSGTQYF
NA	many	TRBV4-2	TRBJ2-3	TGTGCCAGCAGCCAAGGAGGTAACAGTCCGACGGATACGCAGTATTTT	CASSQGGNSPTDTQYF
NA	NA	TRBV28	TRBJ2-5	TGTGCCAGCAGGGGGTCGGGGTTCCGAGGGGAGACCCAGTACTTC	CASRGSGFRGETQYF
TRBD1	few	TRBV6-5	TRBJ1-5	TGTGCCAGCAGTTCGGACAGGGGGATCAATCAGCCCCAGCATTTT	CASSSDRGINQPQHF
NA	NA	TRBV10-3	TRBJ1-3	TGTGCCACCTATGCCGGGACGGCGATACGGGGGGACTCTGGAAACACCATATATTTT	CATYAGTAIRGDSGNTIYF
TRBD2	few	TRBV12-3/TRBV12-4	TRBJ2-3	TGTGCCAGCAGCCCCGGGACTAGTATAAATACGCAGTATTTT	CASSPGTSINTQYF
NA	few	TRBV5-4	TRBJ2-2	TGTGCCAGCAGCTTGGAAGTAGCAGTTCGCACCGGGGAGCTGTTTTTT	CASSLEVAVRTGELFF
NA	many	TRBV12-3/TRBV12-4	TRBJ1-1	TGTGCCAGCAGCTGGGACGGAGTTACTGAAGCTTTCTTT	CASSWDGVTEAFF
TRBD2	few	TRBV24-1	TRBJ2-1	TGTGCCACCAGTGATCGACTAGCGGGAGTAGGATGGCAGTTCTTC	CATSDRLAGVGWQFF
NA	few	TRBV12-3/TRBV12-4	TRBJ2-7	TGTGCCAGCAGTCAGCGAGGGGACGGACCTTACGAGCAGTACTTC	CASSQRGDGPYEQYF
NA	many	TRBV29-1	TRBJ1-1	TGCAGCGCAGGAACGGGACTTTCGGGCACTGAAGCTTTCTTT	CSAGTGLSGTEAFF
NA	NA	TRBV6-2/TRBV6-3	TRBJ2-1	TGTGCCAGCAGTTACTCCCCACTAGCCGCTAATGAGCAGTTCTTC	CASSYSPLAANEQFF
NA	NA	TRBV3-1	TRBJ1-6	TGTGCCAGCAGCCAAGATTGGGCGAGCTCCTATAATTCACCCCTCCACTTT	CASSQDWASSYNSPLHF
TRBD2	many	TRBV6-5	TRBJ2-3	TGTGCCAGCAGTCAACGGCGGGAGGATACGCAGTATTTT	CASSQRREDTQYF
NA	NA	TRBV5-1	TRBJ2-4	TGCGCCAGCAGCTTGGTTTCGGGAGACAAAAACATTCAGTACTTC	CASSLVSGDKNIQYF
NA	NA	TRBV7-8	TRBJ2-5	TGTGCCAGCAGCTTAACACAAGCAGAGACCCAGTACTTC	CASSLTQAETQYF
NA	NA	TRBV2	TRBJ2-7	TGTGCCAGCAGCGATAGGACAGAACGCCACAAAGAGCAGTACTTC	CASSDRTERHKEQYF
NA	NA	TRBV7-8	TRBJ1-5	TGTGCCAGCAGCTTGGGCGGTGGCGGGAATCAGCCCCAGCATTTT	CASSLGGGGNQPQHF
NA	NA	TRBV20-1	TRBJ1-6	TGCAGTGCTAGAGTAGCAGGACAGAGCTCCTATAATTCACCCCTCCACTTT	CSARVAGQSSYNSPLHF
NA	few	TRBV7-2	TRBJ2-6	TGTGCCAGCAGCTTCGAGGGAAATGTCCTGACTTTC	CASSFEGNVLTF
TRBD1	NA	TRBV5-4	TRBJ1-5	TGTGCCAGCAGCCAGGGGACAGACAATCAGCCCCAGCATTTT	CASSQGTDNQPQHF
NA	NA	TRBV2	TRBJ1-5	TGTGCCAGCAGTGAGGCGTGGGTCAACAATCAGCCCCAGCATTTT	CASSEAWVNNQPQHF
TRBD1	NA	TRBV9	TRBJ1-2	TGTGCCAGCAGCGGCCCGCCTAGTGGACAGGGGGCGTTTGGCTACACCTTC	CASSGPPSGQGAFGYTF
TRBD2	NA	TRBV5-1	TRBJ2-2	TGCGCCAGCAGCTTGGGGCGGACTAGCGGGGGCACCGGGGAGCTGTTTTTT	CASSLGRTSGGTGELFF
TRBD2	few	TRBV12-3/TRBV12-4	TRBJ2-7	TGTGCCAGCAGGCAGCGGGGGTTAAGGGACGAGCAGTACTTC	CASRQRGLRDEQYF
TRBD1	few	TRBV25-1	TRBJ1-3	TGTGCCAGCAGCGGACAGGTCCGTACCTCTGGAAACACCATATATTTT	CASSGQVRTSGNTIYF
NA	few	TRBV12-3/TRBV12-4	TRBJ2-3	TGTGCCAGCAGTTTAGTAGATTCCTCGGATACGCAGTATTTT	CASSLVDSSDTQYF
NA	NA	TRBV7-9	TRBJ2-2	TGTGCCAGCAGTCCTCGCACCGGGACCGGGGAGCTGTTTTTT	CASSPRTGTGELFF